This is a list of T cell receptor beta chains from one sample in a study of cytomegalovirus exposure and HLA in healthy donors. Produced via immunoSEQ multiplex PCR; TCRdb's table is partial and in-frame only. The sample consists of about 150,000 clones, 85% of them appearing once. The source material was PBMCs. These receptors were obtained from a woman aged 18-30 years in good health and CMV-seronegative. Each CDR3 is given with its conserved first and last residue. D genes are given only for firm matches. Rows may omit the clone size; those that give it use once, few, many or a size class.

abundance	d_gene	v_gene	j_gene	CDR3aa	CDR3nt
once	.	TRBV4-1	TRBJ2-3	CASSQLVSTDTQYF	TGCGCCAGCAGCCAATTAGTGAGCACAGATACGCAGTATTTT
.	TRBD2	TRBV29-1	TRBJ2-1	CSVVGGGSSYNEQFF	TGCAGCGTTGTTGGGGGGGGGAGCTCCTACAATGAGCAGTTCTTC
.	TRBD2	TRBV7-8	TRBJ2-1	CASSRTSAEQFF	TGTGCCAGCAGCCGGACTAGCGCTGAGCAGTTCTTC
.	TRBD2	TRBV11-2	TRBJ2-7	CASSSGPGLADEQYF	TGTGCCAGCAGCTCCGGCCCCGGACTAGCCGACGAGCAGTACTTC
.	.	TRBV19	TRBJ1-4	CASSSGGGDIKLFF	TGTGCCAGTAGTAGCGGAGGAGGCGATATAAAACTGTTTTTT
.	.	TRBV28	TRBJ2-3	CASSPHLQGFADTQYF	TGTGCCAGCAGTCCACACCTACAGGGCTTCGCAGATACGCAGTATTTT
.	TRBD1	TRBV9	TRBJ1-3	CASSVGGGQGASGNTIYF	TGTGCCAGCAGCGTAGGGGGTGGGCAGGGGGCTTCTGGAAACACCATATATTTT
.	.	TRBV19	TRBJ1-6	CASSIGRVNSPLHF	TGTGCCAGTAGTATCGGCAGGGTAAATTCACCCCTCCACTTT
.	TRBD1	TRBV9	TRBJ2-4	CASSTTGDGGKNIQYF	TGTGCCAGCAGTACGACAGGGGACGGGGGCAAAAACATTCAGTACTTC
.	.	TRBV5-4	TRBJ2-7	CASSPGRGTDAYEQYF	TGTGCCAGCAGCCCGGGTAGGGGGACCGACGCCTACGAGCAGTACTTC